Shown below are 30 T cell receptor beta chains from a single sample sequenced in a study of CD8+ T cells in alopecia areata. RNA, once extracted, was reverse transcribed into cDNA for use as the sequencing template. Method: immunoSEQ multiplex PCR; TCRdb's copy keeps in-frame clones and lacks some. This table holds 120,000 or so clones, less than 50% found once. The sample taken for sequencing was NKG2D-low CD8+ T cells sorted from blood. Source of these receptors: a human donor with alopecia areata.

The rearrangement joins TRBV29-1 to TRBJ2-7, with a tentative D call TRBD2 (5 bases). The CDR3 extends over 14 amino acids. V gave up 3 bases and J gave up 0 bases, with 12 bases separating them. Per germline, CDR1 SQVTM and CDR2 ANQGSEA. The CDR3 here is CSVEVSGSSYEQYF. CDR3 nucleotides: TGCAGCGTTGAGGTGTCGGGGAGCTCCTACGAGCAGTACTTC.

As DNA, the CDR3 is TGTGCCAGCAGTGAGGGCGATAGCAATCAGCCCCAGCATTTT. Encoded protein: CASSEGDSNQPQHF. This chain uses TRBV2 with TRBJ1-5; D unclear. Germline assignment: CDR1 SNHLY and CDR2 FYNNEI. V gave up 3 bases and J gave up 0 bases, with 6 bases separating them. The CDR3 runs to 14 residues.

This clone occurred once. The V call is TRBV12-5, the J call TRBJ2-7; D unclear. Germline CDR1 reads LGHNT; CDR2 reads FRNRAP. Trimming took 2 bases from V and 1 from J, leaving 15 bases between them. This CDR3 has 16 residues. CDR3 protein: CASGLSELVGSYEQYF. CDR3 nucleotide sequence: TGTGCTAGTGGTTTGAGCGAGTTAGTAGGGTCCTACGAGCAGTACTTC.

CDR3 DNA sequence: TGTGCCAGCAGCTCTTCCGTAACCGGGACTAGCGTGTTTAACGATGAGCAGTTCTTC. Its translation is CASSSSVTGTSVFNDEQFF. V is TRBV11-2 and J is TRBJ2-1; 10 bases are shared with TRBD2. The junction had 20 bases not matched to a gene; V was cut back by 4 bases and J by 8 bases. Germline assignment: CDR1 SGHAT and CDR2 FQNNGV. This CDR3 is built from 19 residues.

The chain links TRBV30 to TRBJ2-6; 7 bases fit TRBD1. This CDR3 comprises 18 residues. Trimming at V came to 5 bases and at J to 0 bases, leaving 13 bases not matched to a gene. CDR1 and CDR2 (germline): GTSNPN, SVGIG (reference sequence). The CDR3 DNA sequence: TGTGCCTGGCATATGACAGGGTCTTCCTCCTCTGGGGCCAACGTCCTGACTTTC. Its protein is CAWHMTGSSSSGANVLTF. The entire variable domain, with the rest obtained from reference TRBV30 and TRBJ2-6, is as follows: SQTIHQWPATLVQPVGSPLSLECTVEGTSNPNLYWYRQAAGRGLQLLFYSVGIGQISSEVPQNLSASRPQDRQFILSSKKLLLSDSGFYLCAWHMTGSSSSGANVLTFGAGSRLTVL.

The sample holds a few counts of this clone. The gene calls are TRBV14 and TRBJ2-3, with 8 bases fitting TRBD2. This CDR3 comprises 16 residues. Germline CDR1 SGHDN, CDR2 FVKESK. V gave up 1 base and J gave up 3 bases; unmatched junction bases: 6. CDR3: CASSQVFGGATDTQYF. CDR3 coding DNA: TGTGCCAGCAGCCAAGTCTTCGGGGGGGCGACAGATACGCAGTATTTT. Full variable domain (missing parts from reference TRBV14 and TRBJ2-3): EAGVTQFPSHSVIEKGQTVTLRCDPISGHDNLYWYRRVMGKEIKFLLHFVKESKQDESGMPNNRFLAERTGGTYSTLKVQPAELEDSGVYFCASSQVFGGATDTQYFGPGTRLTVL.

CDR3 sequence: CSVVGTVSYEQYF. CDR3 DNA sequence: TGCAGCGTTGTTGGGACAGTCTCCTACGAGCAGTACTTC. This rearrangement joins TRBV29-1 to TRBJ2-7, with 7 positions matching TRBD1. Germline CDR1 SQVTM, CDR2 ANQGSEA. J was trimmed by 0 bases and V by 4 bases; bases with no gene match: 3. The CDR3 is 13 amino acids.

As for this clone: One end of the junction is discordant with germline, which a read error may explain. V gene TRBV27 combines with J gene TRBJ2-1, with no clear D. Germline CDR1 is MNHEY and CDR2 is SMNVEV (reference sequence). CDR3 length: 14 residues. CDR3 DNA: TGTGCCAGCAGTTTTCTTTCGTCCTCCAATGAGCAGTTCTTC. Protein: CASSFLSSSNEQFF.

Only a few counts were recorded for this clone. The CDR3 bases are TGCGCCAGCAGCCCCGGGGATTTCTACGAGCAGTACTTC. The encoded protein is CASSPGDFYEQYF. This chain joins TRBV4-1 and TRBJ2-7; D is perhaps TRBD2 (5 bases). Per the germline V gene, CDR1 is MGHRA and CDR2 is YSYEKL. The V end was cut by 4 bases, the J end by 3 bases, with 10 bases between. The CDR3 sequence is 13 residues long.

This clone came up a few times. J is TRBJ2-7 and V is TRBV29-1; D ambiguous. Germline V gene sequence: CDR1 SQVTM, CDR2 ANQGSEA. With 7 bases removed from V and 1 base from J, the gap between germline ends came to 5 bases. The CDR3 sequence is 10 residues long. The CDR3 DNA reads TGCAGCGCTATATCCTACGAGCAGTACTTC. Amino acid sequence: CSAISYEQYF.

This clone was recorded once. This chain joins TRBV30 and TRBJ1-1, with 8 bases lining up with TRBD1. Germline V gives CDR1 GTSNPN, CDR2 SVGIG (reference sequence). Trimming cost V 5 bases and J 5 bases; bases outside gene matches: 13. The CDR3 runs to 15 residues. The CDR3 DNA is TGTGCCTGGCTCCTCATTTTCAGGGGGCTGACTGAAGCTTTCTTT. Protein product: CAWLLIFRGLTEAFF.

V and J are TRBV29-1 and TRBJ1-2; tentative D call: TRBD1 (6 bases). The V gene's germline CDR1 is SQVTM and CDR2 ANQGSEA. V gave up 6 bases and J gave up 8 bases, with 28 bases separating them. CDR3 length: 16 residues. This chain's CDR3 is CSVRRRDNRFNWGYTF. The CDR3 nucleotides read TGCAGCGTCCGGCGCCGGGACAACCGATTTAATTGGGGCTACACCTTC.

This clone was seen only a few times. The V call is TRBV29-1, the J call TRBJ2-1; D remains unclear. This CDR3 has 15 amino acids. V lost 0 bases and J 0 bases, leaving 9 bases between the germline ends. The germline gives CDR1 SQVTM, CDR2 ANQGSEA. CDR3 bases: TGCAGCGTTGAAGATTGGCGGAGCTCCTACAATGAGCAGTTCTTC. It translates to CSVEDWRSSYNEQFF.

This rearrangement joins TRBV29-1 to TRBJ2-5; 7 bases line up with TRBD2. The CDR3 covers 16 residues. Germline CDR1 and CDR2: SQVTM and ANQGSEA. V trimming: 7 bases; J trimming: 1 base; junction bases outside the gene matches: 15. In nucleotides, the CDR3 is TGCAGCGGTGGCCCCGCGGCGGGGGAAGCCCAAGAGACCCAGTACTTC. Its protein is CSGGPAAGEAQETQYF.

The chain joins TRBV6-6 to TRBJ2-7, with D hard to call. The CDR3 is 13 residues long. Trimming removed 2 bases at V and 3 bases at J, with 8 bases between. The germline CDR1 and CDR2 sequences are MNHNY and SVGAGI (reference sequence). The CDR3 sequence is CASSYPDGYEQYF. Written as DNA, the CDR3 is TGTGCCAGCAGTTACCCCGACGGCTACGAGCAGTACTTC.

The chain is built from TRBV6-5 and TRBJ2-5; TRBD2 agrees at 11 bases. Germline V gives CDR1 MNHEY, CDR2 SVGAGI. The CDR3 totals 15 residues. The V and J ends lost 8 bases and 1 base, in that order; junction bases with no gene match: 6. The CDR3 bases are TGTGCCAGCCGCCTAGCGGGAGGCCTCCAAGAGACCCAGTACTTC. It encodes CASRLAGGLQETQYF.

The gene calls are TRBV30 and TRBJ2-1; D is ambiguous. Trimming pared 0 bases from V and 6 bases from J, leaving 15 bases between. From germline, CDR1 is GTSNPN and CDR2 SVGIG (reference sequence). The CDR3 has 15 residues. As DNA, the CDR3 is TGTGCCTGGAGTGTACCTTCGGTAACGAGCAATGAGCAGTTCTTC. Encoded protein: CAWSVPSVTSNEQFF.

In DNA form, the CDR3 reads TGTGCCTGGGACCAGGGAAGCACTGAAGCTTTCTTT. This sequence encodes CAWDQGSTEAFF. The chain joins TRBV30 to TRBJ1-1; a weak D match, TRBD1 (5 bases). CDR3 size: 12 residues. Germline V gene lookup returns CDR1 GTSNPN and CDR2 SVGIG (reference sequence). The V end lost 5 bases, the J end lost 4 bases, and 11 bases lay between the germline ends.

In its sample, this clone was seen a few times. The chain recombines TRBV29-1 with TRBJ1-1, with 7 bases aligning to TRBD1. The CDR3 spans 13 residues. Losses at the gene ends were 7 bases for V and 2 bases for J; bases not matched to a gene: 7. Looked up from germline, CDR1 is SQVTM and CDR2 is ANQGSEA. This chain's CDR3 is CSASTGLNTEAFF. The CDR3 nucleotides are TGCAGCGCCTCGACAGGGCTAAACACTGAAGCTTTCTTT.

The chain employs TRBV4-3 and TRBJ2-1; D call uncertain. The CDR3 loop spans 14 amino acids. The germline V gene encodes CDR1 LGHNA and CDR2 YSLEER. V was pared by 4 bases and J by 5 bases, with 12 bases between. The DNA of the CDR3 is TGCGCCAGCAGCCGAGAGGTTGCGGACAATGAGCAGTTCTTC. This translates into CASSREVADNEQFF.

The V call is TRBV29-1, the J call TRBJ1-2; D remains unclear. Germline V gene sequence: CDR1 SQVTM, CDR2 ANQGSEA. V was clipped by 3 bases and J by 8 bases, with 16 bases between them. The CDR3 runs to 13 residues. The CDR3 sequence: CSVDARPLGGYTF. The CDR3 DNA follows: TGCAGCGTTGATGCGCGACCGCTGGGGGGCTACACCTTC.

V and J are TRBV29-1 and TRBJ2-1, with D unclear. V lost 8 bases, J lost 9 bases, and 17 bases lay in between. Germline V lookup: CDR1 SQVTM, CDR2 ANQGSEA. This CDR3 is 12 amino acids long. The CDR3 reads CSIWTQVTEQFF. CDR3 sequence (DNA): TGCAGCATATGGACCCAAGTCACTGAGCAGTTCTTC.

In this sample, this clone turned up a few times. The rearrangement links TRBV30 to TRBJ2-1; D is uncertain. The CDR3 has 12 amino acids. With 2 bases removed from V and 10 bases from J, the gap between germline ends came to 12 bases. Per the germline V gene, CDR1 is GTSNPN and CDR2 is SVGIG (reference sequence). The CDR3 nucleotides read TGTGCCTGGAGTTCCGTCGTCGAGGAGCAGTTCTTC. It translates to CAWSSVVEEQFF.

This clone has a handful of counts. This rearrangement joins TRBV5-1 to TRBJ1-2; D is undetermined. The V and J ends lost 0 bases and 7 bases respectively, with 13 bases between them. Looked up from germline, CDR1 is SGHRS and CDR2 is YFSETQ. The CDR3 sequence is 14 residues long. The CDR3 bases are TGCGCCAGCAGCTTGGTAACGGATTCGAGTGGCTACACCTTC. The encoded protein is CASSLVTDSSGYTF.

This clone has more than one count but fewer than ten. The V and J genes are TRBV29-1 and TRBJ2-1; D gene ambiguous. From germline, CDR1 is SQVTM and CDR2 ANQGSEA. The V end was cut by 5 bases, the J end by 5 bases, with 13 bases between. The CDR3 consists of 13 residues. The CDR3 DNA is TGCAGCGTTTTCTCTCTTTTTAACAATGAGCAGTTCTTC. Translation gives CSVFSLFNNEQFF.

V usage is TRBV13 and J usage is TRBJ2-1; D gene ambiguous. With 1 base removed from V and 9 bases from J, the gap between germline ends came to 10 bases. This CDR3 contains 13 residues. Germline V gives CDR1 PRHDT, CDR2 FYEKMQ (reference sequence). In DNA form, the CDR3 reads TGTGCCAGCAGCTTAGAATCAGTTTTTGAGCAGTTCTTC. Encoded protein: CASSLESVFEQFF. Complete variable domain (other parts from reference TRBV13 and TRBJ2-1): AAGVIQSPRHLIKEKRETATLKCYPIPRHDTVYWYQQGPGQDPQFLISFYEKMQSDKGSIPDRFSAQQFSDYHSELNMSSLELGDSALYFCASSLESVFEQFFGPGTRLTVL.

This clone was found a few times. The genes are TRBV29-1 and TRBJ2-3; either TRBD1 or TRBD2 may supply D (5 bases each). V lost 8 bases and J 1 base, leaving 19 bases between the germline ends. Germline CDR1 SQVTM, CDR2 ANQGSEA. This CDR3 spans 15 amino acids. In nucleotides, the CDR3 is TGCAGCCCAATTCCGGGGCAGGTTTGCACAGATACGCAGTATTTT. Its translation is CSPIPGQVCTDTQYF.

This rearrangement joins TRBV5-6 to TRBJ2-3; D unclear. With 3 bases removed from V and 0 bases from J, the gap between germline ends came to 14 bases. The CDR3 runs to 16 residues. CDR1 is SGHDT, CDR2 YYEEEE, per germline. CDR3 DNA: TGTGCCAGCAGCTACCCTGGCGAAACTAGCACAGATACGCAGTATTTT. Amino acid sequence: CASSYPGETSTDTQYF.

This chain links TRBV9 with TRBJ1-2; D gene ambiguous. Deletions cut 5 bases from V and 3 bases from J, with 8 bases between. Germline CDR1 is SGDLS and CDR2 is YYNGEE. The CDR3 has 12 residues. CDR3 protein: CASSTWDYGYTF. The CDR3 coding sequence is TGTGCCAGCAGTACGTGGGACTATGGCTACACCTTC.

This clone was counted a few times. The chain uses TRBV30 and TRBJ2-5; D is uncertain. The CDR3 contains 13 residues. CDR1 and CDR2 (germline): GTSNPN, SVGIG (reference sequence). Deletions cut 4 bases from V and 0 bases from J, with 9 bases between. The CDR3: CAWMGPNQETQYF. In DNA, the CDR3 is TGTGCCTGGATGGGCCCAAACCAAGAGACCCAGTACTTC.